Here is one T cell receptor (beta chain) with its context. Antigen unknown. This sample was included in a study of shared clonotypes between healthy human individuals. Study-wide results and limits: Lower generation probabilities were found for non-shared clonotypes than for those shared by all four donors.

TCRdb's table, derived via immunoSEQ multiplex PCR, lists solely in-frame clones and lacks some. The sample has 600,000 to 750,000 clones, over 55% seen once. The sequence came from a woman aged 25 to 39 in good health. Sequencing was carried out using memory CD4+ T cells sorted from blood. Subset given: CD45RA-negative fraction.

Here the CDR3 DNA reads TGTGCCAGCAGCCCCGATAGCGGGGAAACCTACAATGAGCAGTTCTTC. It specifies CASSPDSGETYNEQFF. The genes are TRBV7-6 and TRBJ2-1; TRBD2 matches 8 bases. The V and J ends lost 5 bases and 2 bases, in that order; junction bases with no gene match: 8. CDR1 SGHVS and CDR2 FNYEAQ come from the germline V gene. The CDR3 sequence is 16 residues long. The whole variable domain, filled in from reference TRBV7-6 and TRBJ2-1, reads GAGVSQSPRYKVTKRGQDVALRCDPISGHVSLYWYRQALGQGPEFLTYFNYEAQQDKSGLPNDRFSAERPEGSISTLTIQRTEQRDSAMYRCASSPDSGETYNEQFFGPGTRLTVL.